The sequence of this T cell receptor (beta chain) was determined in a study of cytomegalovirus exposure and HLA in healthy donors. Regarding the study as a whole: In most subjects, TCR beta sequences reportedly gave accurate predictions of HLA-A and HLA-B alleles.

Trimming removed 6 bases from V and 4 bases from J; junction bases left unmatched: 8. The CDR3 is 14 amino acids. The germline V gene has CDR1 MDHEN and CDR2 SYDVKM. The primer mix had 60 Vbeta and 13 Jbeta primers. Generated by immunoSEQ multiplex PCR, the TCRdb table keeps only in-frame clones and is missing some. The data show around 150,000 clones, roughly 79% seen once. With respect to this clone: Its antigen is unknown.

Sequenced: PBMCs. This TCR was recovered from a man aged 50-59 years in good health and CMV-seropositive. V is TRBV28 and J is TRBJ1-2; 7 bases match TRBD1. The CDR3 DNA is TGTGCCAGCAGCCAGGGGGAGGTTCCCTATGGCTACACCTTC. Protein: CASSQGEVPYGYTF.